Each of the 22 T cell receptor beta chains below was sequenced from the same sample in a study of blood T cell repertoires in COVID-19. Sequencing was performed with immunoSEQ multiplex PCR; in TCRdb, only in-frame clones are kept and a portion is missing. The data contain about 120,000 clones, around 81% of them singletons. The material sequenced was peripheral blood. These TCRs come from a woman aged 45-65 years with acute or convalescent COVID-19.

DNA of the CDR3: TGCGCCAGCAGCTTGGGTAGCGGTCAACAAGAGACCCAGTACTTC. Its protein is CASSLGSGQQETQYF. V usage is TRBV5-1 and J usage is TRBJ2-5; D is possibly TRBD2 (6 bases). The germline CDR1 and CDR2 sequences are SGHRS and YFSETQ. This CDR3 is built from 15 residues. The V end lost 0 bases, the J end lost 2 bases, and 11 bases lay between the germline ends.

The genes are TRBV19 and TRBJ1-5; D is ambiguous. The CDR3 sequence is 14 residues long. The ends were cut back, 6 bases at V and 5 bases at J, with 14 bases in the middle. CDR1 LNHDA and CDR2 SQIVND come from the germline V gene (reference sequence). CDR3 coding DNA: TGTGCCAGTAGCGATCCACGGCGGGATCAGCCCCAGCATTTT. Residues: CASSDPRRDQPQHF. Full variable domain (outside the CDR3, taken from reference TRBV19 and TRBJ1-5): DGGITQSPKYLFRKEGQNVTLSCEQNLNHDAMYWYRQDPGQGLRLIYYSQIVNDFQKGDIAEGYSVSREKKESFPLTVTSAQKNPTAFYLCASSDPRRDQPQHFGDGTRLSIL.

This clone was seen once. The chain is built from TRBV30 and TRBJ1-5, with 7 positions matching TRBD1. CDR1 and CDR2 (germline): GTSNPN, SVGIG (reference sequence). CDR3 length: 11 amino acids. V trimming: 5 bases; J trimming: 5 bases; junction bases outside the gene matches: 0. As DNA, the CDR3 is TGTGCCTGGGGACAGGATCAGCCCCAGCATTTT. The encoded protein is CAWGQDQPQHF.

The chain recombines TRBV7-3 with TRBJ2-7, with TRBD2 as a possible D gene (6 bases). The CDR3 contains 15 residues. Per germline, CDR1 SGHTA and CDR2 FQGTGA. The V end was cut by 3 bases, the J end by 6 bases, with 18 bases between. Here the CDR3 reads CASSLDGTSSREQYF. In DNA form, the CDR3 reads TGTGCCAGCAGCTTGGACGGGACTTCCTCCCGCGAGCAGTACTTC.

This clone showed up just a few times. This rearrangement joins TRBV18 to TRBJ2-7; no clear D gene. V shed 6 bases and J shed 2 bases, with 8 bases lying between them. The CDR3 covers 12 residues. Germline CDR1 reads KGHSH; CDR2 reads LQKENI. The CDR3 protein is CASSRFAYEQYF. Written as DNA, the CDR3 is TGTGCCAGCTCGCGCTTCGCCTACGAGCAGTACTTC.

V usage is TRBV19 and J usage is TRBJ2-2, with 8 positions matching TRBD2. V gave up 7 bases and J gave up 0 bases; unmatched junction bases: 4. The CDR3 spans 15 residues. CDR1 and CDR2 from the germline V gene are LNHDA and SQIVND (reference sequence). CDR3 protein: CASIPTSANTGELFF. The DNA for the CDR3 is TGTGCCAGTATTCCGACTAGCGCGAACACCGGGGAGCTGTTTTTT.

This clone has just a few counts. The V gene is TRBV18, the J gene TRBJ1-3, with 8 nucleotides matching TRBD1. The V gene's germline CDR1 is KGHSH and CDR2 LQKENI. V dropped 3 bases and J dropped 5; count of bases not matched to a gene: 12. CDR3 size: 17 residues. The DNA of the CDR3 is TGTGCCAGCTCACCCACTATTTCAGGGGGCGAGCGAAACACCATATATTTT. As protein: CASSPTISGGERNTIYF.

The J gene is TRBJ1-1, the V gene TRBV7-9; possible D gene TRBD1, 5 bases. The length of the CDR3 is 14 residues. Germline V gene lookup returns CDR1 SEHNR and CDR2 FQNEAQ (reference sequence). Trimming took 2 bases from V and 1 from J, leaving 8 bases between them. CDR3 DNA: TGTGCCAGCAGCTTAACTGACAGGAACACTGAAGCTTTCTTT. Translation gives CASSLTDRNTEAFF.

A single count supports this clone. The genes are TRBV10-3 and TRBJ1-1; 7 bases fit TRBD1. This CDR3 has 15 residues. Per the germline V gene, CDR1 is ENHRY and CDR2 is SYGVKD. V was clipped by 6 bases and J by 0 bases; unmatched bases: 7. The CDR3: CAIRETGNMNTEAFF. The CDR3 DNA sequence: TGTGCCATCAGAGAGACAGGGAACATGAACACTGAAGCTTTCTTT.

The chain is built from TRBV6-5 and TRBJ1-2; 7 positions match TRBD1. V trimming: 9 bases; J trimming: 8 bases; junction bases outside the gene matches: 6. The germline V gene has CDR1 MNHEY and CDR2 SVGAGI. The length of the CDR3 is 11 residues. The CDR3 here is CASTTGVGYTF. The CDR3, as DNA: TGTGCCAGTACCACAGGGGTGGGCTACACCTTC.

The J gene is TRBJ2-1, the V gene TRBV10-2; TRBD2 might be the D (6 bases). Germline lookup yields CDR1 WSHSY and CDR2 SAAADI. The V gene lost 2 bases and the J gene lost 3 bases, with 11 bases spanning the gap. CDR3 length equals 15 residues. CDR3: CASSEPSEVYNEQFF. Here the CDR3 DNA reads TGCGCCAGCAGTGAGCCTAGCGAGGTCTACAATGAGCAGTTCTTC.

About this clone: Sequence at one end of the junction differs from germline and may be a read error. The chain couples TRBV7-7 to TRBJ2-5; 8 positions match TRBD1. The germline V gene has CDR1 SSHAT and CDR2 FNYEAQ (reference sequence). CDR3 length: 15 amino acids. The CDR3 here is CASSSSGQAQETQYF. CDR3 sequence (DNA): TGTGCTAGCAGCTCCTCGGGACAGGCTCAAGAGACCCAGTACTTC.

V is TRBV10-2 and J is TRBJ2-5; D is unclear. The V end was cut by 4 bases, the J end by 5 bases, with 8 bases between. From germline, CDR1 is WSHSY and CDR2 SAAADI. The CDR3 is 12 residues long. CDR3 nucleotide sequence: TGCGCCAGCAGTGGCGTAGATGAGACCCAGTACTTC. It codes for CASSGVDETQYF.

On this clone itself: The junction departs from the called germline gene at one end, perhaps through a read error. The V and J genes are TRBV5-6 and TRBJ1-6, with TRBD1 identical over 9 bases. Germline V CDR1 and CDR2: SGHDT, YYEEEE. The CDR3 totals 16 residues. The CDR3 DNA is TGTGCCAGCAGCAGACAGGGGGAGACCTATAATTCACCCTTCCACTTT. Its protein is CASSRQGETYNSPFHF.

This clone was observed many times. The V call is TRBV2, the J call TRBJ1-3; D remains unclear. CDR3 size: 14 residues. With 4 bases removed from V and 2 bases from J, the gap between germline ends came to 9 bases. Germline-derived CDR1 and CDR2 are SNHLY and FYNNEI. CDR3 DNA sequence: TGTGCCAGCAGTGTAGACGGGGCTGGAAACACCATATATTTT. This codes for CASSVDGAGNTIYF.

V usage is TRBV15 and J usage is TRBJ2-6, with 11 bases lining up with TRBD2. With 0 bases clipped from V and 0 bases from J, the junction kept 7 bases outside the gene matches. The CDR3 extends over 20 amino acids. Germline CDR1 is LNHNV and CDR2 is YYDKDF (reference sequence). CDR3 in amino acids: CATSRDPIAGGSSGANVLTF. Written as DNA, the CDR3 is TGTGCCACCAGCAGAGATCCCATAGCGGGGGGGAGCTCTGGGGCCAACGTCCTGACTTTC.

The chain is built from TRBV7-2 and TRBJ1-2; 7 nucleotides match TRBD1. This CDR3 comprises 14 residues. Germline V gene data show CDR1 as SGHTA and CDR2 as FQGNSA. J was trimmed by 2 bases and V by 5 bases; bases with no gene match: 5. Here the CDR3 reads CASSAQGINYGYTF. The CDR3 bases are TGTGCCAGCAGCGCACAGGGGATAAACTATGGCTACACCTTC.

The rearrangement joins TRBV13 to TRBJ2-3, with TRBD2 matching 14 bases. V shed 5 bases, J shed 0 bases, and the junction held 7 bases outside the gene matches. The germline V gene encodes CDR1 PRHDT and CDR2 FYEKMQ (reference sequence). This CDR3 is 18 amino acids long. The CDR3 is CASSLRTSGRPSTDTQYF. In DNA, the CDR3 is TGTGCCAGCAGCCTCCGGACTAGCGGGAGGCCTAGCACAGATACGCAGTATTTT.

This chain joins TRBV30 and TRBJ2-7; 8 nucleotides align to TRBD2. This CDR3 region has 15 residues. Germline lookup yields CDR1 GTSNPN and CDR2 SVGIG (reference sequence). Germline trimming cut 3 bases from V and 1 base from J; bases unmatched to any gene: 8. The CDR3 reads CAWSPGGALSYEQYF. In DNA form, the CDR3 reads TGTGCCTGGAGCCCGGGGGGGGCCCTGTCCTACGAGCAGTACTTC.

This clone has just a few counts. V usage is TRBV7-9 and J usage is TRBJ2-7; 9 nucleotides line up with TRBD1. V lost 5 bases to trimming and J lost 5 bases; unmatched junction nucleotides: 10. The germline CDR1 and CDR2 sequences are SEHNR and FQNEAQ (reference sequence). This CDR3 contains 15 residues. CDR3 DNA sequence: TGTGCCAGCAGCCCTACCGGGACAGGGTGGAACGAGCAGTACTTC. Protein: CASSPTGTGWNEQYF.

The chain links TRBV27 to TRBJ1-6; TRBD1 matches at 8 bases. Germline CDR1 and CDR2: MNHEY and SMNVEV (reference sequence). There are 17 residues in the CDR3. The V and J ends lost 1 base and 5 bases, in that order; junction bases with no gene match: 7. CDR3 in amino acids: CASSLLPTGANNSPLHF. CDR3 DNA: TGTGCCAGCAGTTTATTGCCGACAGGGGCGAATAATTCACCCCTCCACTTT.

The chain couples TRBV5-1 to TRBJ1-1; D not resolved. Germline lookup yields CDR1 SGHRS and CDR2 YFSETQ. The V and J ends lost 4 bases and 3 bases respectively, with 16 bases between them. CDR3 length: 15 amino acids. DNA for the CDR3: TGCGCCAGCAGCGATGCGAGGGCCGGTGACACTGAAGCTTTCTTT. Its translation: CASSDARAGDTEAFF.